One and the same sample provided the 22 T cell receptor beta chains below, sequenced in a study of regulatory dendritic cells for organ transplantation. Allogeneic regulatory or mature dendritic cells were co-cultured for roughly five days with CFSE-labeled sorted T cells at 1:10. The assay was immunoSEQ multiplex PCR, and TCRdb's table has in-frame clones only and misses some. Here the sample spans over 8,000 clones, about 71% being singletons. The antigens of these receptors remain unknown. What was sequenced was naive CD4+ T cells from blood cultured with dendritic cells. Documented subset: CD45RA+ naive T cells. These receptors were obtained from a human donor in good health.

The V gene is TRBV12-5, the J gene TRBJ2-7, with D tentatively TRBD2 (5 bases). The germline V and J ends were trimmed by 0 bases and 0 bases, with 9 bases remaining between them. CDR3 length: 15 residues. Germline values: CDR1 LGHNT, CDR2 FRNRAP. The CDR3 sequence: CASGLVVGSSYEQYF. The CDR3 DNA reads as TGTGCTAGTGGTTTGGTAGTAGGGAGCTCCTACGAGCAGTACTTC.

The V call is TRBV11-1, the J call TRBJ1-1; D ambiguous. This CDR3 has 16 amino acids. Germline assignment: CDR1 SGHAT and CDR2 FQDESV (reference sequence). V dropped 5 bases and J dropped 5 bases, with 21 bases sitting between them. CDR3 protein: CASSPSIGNRRTEAFF. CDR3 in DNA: TGTGCCAGCAGCCCATCTATAGGGAATAGGAGGACTGAAGCTTTCTTT.

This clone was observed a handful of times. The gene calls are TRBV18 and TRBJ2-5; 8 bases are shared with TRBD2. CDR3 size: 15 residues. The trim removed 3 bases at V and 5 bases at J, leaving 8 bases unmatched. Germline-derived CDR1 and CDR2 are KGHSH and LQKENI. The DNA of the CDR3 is TGTGCCAGCTCACCGCGGACTAGCTCAGGCGAGACCCAGTACTTC. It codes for CASSPRTSSGETQYF.

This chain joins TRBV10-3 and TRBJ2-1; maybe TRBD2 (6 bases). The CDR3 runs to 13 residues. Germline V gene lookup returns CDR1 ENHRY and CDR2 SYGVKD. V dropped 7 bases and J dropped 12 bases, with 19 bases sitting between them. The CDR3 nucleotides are TGTGCCATCATGGACCCAGCGGGCTTCGGGCAGTTCTTC. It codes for CAIMDPAGFGQFF.

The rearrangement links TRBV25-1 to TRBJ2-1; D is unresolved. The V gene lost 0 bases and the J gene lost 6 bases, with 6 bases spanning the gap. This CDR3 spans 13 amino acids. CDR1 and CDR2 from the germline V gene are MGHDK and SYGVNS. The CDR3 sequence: CASSEYISNEQFF. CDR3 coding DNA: TGTGCCAGCAGTGAATATATCAGCAATGAGCAGTTCTTC.

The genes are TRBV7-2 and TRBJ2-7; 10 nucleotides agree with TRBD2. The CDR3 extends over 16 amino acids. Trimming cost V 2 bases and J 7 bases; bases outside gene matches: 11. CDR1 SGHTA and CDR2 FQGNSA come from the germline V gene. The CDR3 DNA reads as TGTGCCAGCAGCTTACCTAGCGGGGGAACCGGATCGGAGCAGTACTTC. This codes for CASSLPSGGTGSEQYF.

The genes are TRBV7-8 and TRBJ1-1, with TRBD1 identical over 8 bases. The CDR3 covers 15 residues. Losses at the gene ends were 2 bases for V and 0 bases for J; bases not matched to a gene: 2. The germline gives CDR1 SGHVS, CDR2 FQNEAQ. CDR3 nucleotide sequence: TGTGCCAGCAGCTTACAGGGGGCGGTGAACACTGAAGCTTTCTTT. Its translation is CASSLQGAVNTEAFF.

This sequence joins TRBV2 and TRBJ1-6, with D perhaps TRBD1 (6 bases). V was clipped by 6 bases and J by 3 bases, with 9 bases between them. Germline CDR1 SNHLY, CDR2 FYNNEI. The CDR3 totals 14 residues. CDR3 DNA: TGTGCCAGCAGGGACAGCGTCTATAATTCACCCCTCCACTTT. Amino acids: CASRDSVYNSPLHF. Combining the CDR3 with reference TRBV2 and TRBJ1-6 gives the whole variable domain EPEVTQTPSHQVTQMGQEVILRCVPISNHLYFYWYRQILGQKVEFLVSFYNNEISEKSEIFDDQFSVERPDGSNFTLKIRSTKLEDSAMYFCASRDSVYNSPLHFGNGTRLTVT.

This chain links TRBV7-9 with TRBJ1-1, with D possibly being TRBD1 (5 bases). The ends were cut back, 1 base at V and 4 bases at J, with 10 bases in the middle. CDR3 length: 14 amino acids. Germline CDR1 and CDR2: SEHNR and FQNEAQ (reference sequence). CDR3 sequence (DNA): TGTGCCAGCAGCTTAGGGCAGGGAATCACTGAAGCTTTCTTT. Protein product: CASSLGQGITEAFF.

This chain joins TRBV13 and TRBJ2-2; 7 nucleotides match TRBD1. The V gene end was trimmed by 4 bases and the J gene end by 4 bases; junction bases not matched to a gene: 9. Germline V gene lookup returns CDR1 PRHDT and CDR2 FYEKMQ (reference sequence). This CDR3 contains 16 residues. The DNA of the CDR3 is TGTGCCAGCAGCTCCGACAGGGATCGCGGCACCGGGGAGCTGTTTTTT. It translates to CASSSDRDRGTGELFF.

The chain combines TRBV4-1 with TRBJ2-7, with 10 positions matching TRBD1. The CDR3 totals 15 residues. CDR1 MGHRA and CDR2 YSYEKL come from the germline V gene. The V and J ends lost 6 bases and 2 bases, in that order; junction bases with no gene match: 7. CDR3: CASSLGQGVPYEQYF. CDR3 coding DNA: TGCGCCAGCAGTCTCGGACAGGGGGTACCCTACGAGCAGTACTTC.

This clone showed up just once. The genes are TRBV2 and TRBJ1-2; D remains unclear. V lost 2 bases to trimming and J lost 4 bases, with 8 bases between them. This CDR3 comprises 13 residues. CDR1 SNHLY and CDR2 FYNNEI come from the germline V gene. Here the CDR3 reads CASSENYLYGYTF. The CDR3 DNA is TGTGCCAGCAGTGAAAACTACCTCTATGGCTACACCTTC.

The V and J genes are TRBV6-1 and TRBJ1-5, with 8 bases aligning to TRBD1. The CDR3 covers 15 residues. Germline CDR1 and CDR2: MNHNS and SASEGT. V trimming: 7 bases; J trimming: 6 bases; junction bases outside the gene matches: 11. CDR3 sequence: CASTEGPGGFQPQHF. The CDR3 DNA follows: TGTGCCAGCACCGAAGGTCCAGGGGGCTTTCAGCCCCAGCATTTT.

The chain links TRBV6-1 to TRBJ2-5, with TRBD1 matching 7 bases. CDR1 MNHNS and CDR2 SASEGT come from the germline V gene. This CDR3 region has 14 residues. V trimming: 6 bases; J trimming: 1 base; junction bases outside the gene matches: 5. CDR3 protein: CASRDTGAQETQYF. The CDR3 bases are TGTGCCAGCAGGGACACAGGGGCCCAAGAGACCCAGTACTTC.

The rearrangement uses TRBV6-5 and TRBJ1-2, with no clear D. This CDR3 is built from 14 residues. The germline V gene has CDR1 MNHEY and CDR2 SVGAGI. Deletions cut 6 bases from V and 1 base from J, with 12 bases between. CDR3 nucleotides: TGTGCCAGCAGAAAGGATCGGGGTAACTATGGCTACACCTTC. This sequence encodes CASRKDRGNYGYTF.

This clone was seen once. This CDR3 reads CASSDAQGSNEKLFF. The CDR3 region has the DNA TGTGCCAGCAGTGACGCACAGGGATCGAATGAAAAACTGTTTTTT. This chain uses TRBV2 with TRBJ1-4; weak D call: TRBD1 (6 bases). The CDR3 runs 15 residues. Deletions cut 3 bases from V and 5 bases from J, with 13 bases between. Germline lookup yields CDR1 SNHLY and CDR2 FYNNEI.

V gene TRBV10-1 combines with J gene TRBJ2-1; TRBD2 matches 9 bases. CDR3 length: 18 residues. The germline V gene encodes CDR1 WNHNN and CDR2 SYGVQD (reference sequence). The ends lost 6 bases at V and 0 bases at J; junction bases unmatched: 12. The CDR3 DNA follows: TGCGCCAGCAGGGAACCGGGACTAGCAGCCAGCTCCTACAATGAGCAGTTCTTC. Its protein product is CASREPGLAASSYNEQFF.

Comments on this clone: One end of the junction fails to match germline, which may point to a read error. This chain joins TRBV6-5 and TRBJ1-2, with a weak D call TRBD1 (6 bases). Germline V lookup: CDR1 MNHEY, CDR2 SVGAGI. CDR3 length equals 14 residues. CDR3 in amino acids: CASSEGGGRYGYTF. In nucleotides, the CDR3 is TGTGCCAGCAGTGAGGGTGGGGGCCGCTATGGTTACACCTTC.

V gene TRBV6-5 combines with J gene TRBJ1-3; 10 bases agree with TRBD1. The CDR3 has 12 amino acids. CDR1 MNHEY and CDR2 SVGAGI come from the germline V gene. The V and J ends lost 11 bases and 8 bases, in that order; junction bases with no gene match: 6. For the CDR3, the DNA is TGTGCCGTCCGGACAGGGGGGGACACCATATATTTT. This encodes CAVRTGGDTIYF.

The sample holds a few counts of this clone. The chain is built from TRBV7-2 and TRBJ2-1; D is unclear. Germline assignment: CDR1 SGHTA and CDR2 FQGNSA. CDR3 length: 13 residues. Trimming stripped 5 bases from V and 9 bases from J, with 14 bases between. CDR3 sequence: CASSPSVTSEQFF. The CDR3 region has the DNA TGTGCCAGCAGCCCGTCGGTAACCTCTGAGCAGTTCTTC.

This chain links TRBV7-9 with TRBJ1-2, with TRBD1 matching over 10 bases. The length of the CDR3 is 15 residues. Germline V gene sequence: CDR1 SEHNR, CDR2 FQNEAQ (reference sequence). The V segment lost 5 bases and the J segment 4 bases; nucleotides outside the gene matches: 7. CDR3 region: CASSPRQGALYGYTF. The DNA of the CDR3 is TGTGCCAGCAGCCCGAGACAGGGGGCACTCTATGGCTACACCTTC.

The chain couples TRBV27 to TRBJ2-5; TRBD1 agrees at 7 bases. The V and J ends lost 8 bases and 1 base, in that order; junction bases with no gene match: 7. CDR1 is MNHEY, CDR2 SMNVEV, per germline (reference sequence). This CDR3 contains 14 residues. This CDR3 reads CASSQTGSQETQYF. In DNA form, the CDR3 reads TGTGCCAGCTCCCAGACAGGGTCCCAAGAGACCCAGTACTTC.